The 20 T cell receptor beta chains below all came from one sample that was sequenced in a study of T cells after yellow fever vaccination. TCRdb reprocessed the 5' RACE reads via MiXCR and lists one record per CDR3 protein. The table lists 550,000 or so distinct CDR3 sequences, about 19% of them singletons. Sequenced here: PBMCs, sampled 15 days after the yellow fever booster vaccination. Every receptor here comes from a man aged 30 to 39 who received the YFV17D yellow fever vaccine.

This clonotype was counted a few times. The V call is TRBV19, the J call TRBJ2-1; 7 bases agree with TRBD2. V gave up 9 bases and J gave up 12 bases; unmatched junction bases: 11. The CDR3 is 12 residues long. CDR1 is LNHDA and CDR2 is SQIVND in the germline V gene (reference sequence). The CDR3 bases are TGTGCCAGCTCAGGACTAGGGGTTGTGCAGTTCTTC. Protein: CASSGLGVVQFF.

This clonotype was seen a few times. This chain joins TRBV7-2 and TRBJ1-2, with a possible D match to TRBD1 (5 bases). V was shortened by 6 bases and J by 7 bases, with 24 bases between the two germline ends. The germline V gene has CDR1 SGHTA and CDR2 FQGNSA. The CDR3 totals 16 residues. For the CDR3, the DNA is TGTGCCAGCAGTCGGGGGGGGACCCCTACTAAGCGTGGCTACACCTTC. This sequence encodes CASSRGGTPTKRGYTF.

V gene TRBV28 combines with J gene TRBJ2-1; perhaps TRBD2 as D (7 bases). Germline CDR1 reads MDHEN; CDR2 reads SYDVKM. There are 12 residues in the CDR3. V was cut by 6 bases and J by 9 bases, with 12 bases left in between. The CDR3 DNA reads as TGTGCCAGCAGGAGGGGGGGTTTTGAGCAGTTCTTC. Translating it yields CASRRGGFEQFF.

The rearrangement uses TRBV10-2 and TRBJ2-1; 9 bases are shared with TRBD2. The junction had 11 bases not matched to a gene; V was cut back by 10 bases and J by 1 base. This CDR3 contains 16 residues. Germline V gene sequence: CDR1 WSHSY, CDR2 SAAADI. Here the CDR3 reads CATGKREARSYNEQFF. The CDR3 DNA sequence: TGCGCCACAGGAAAGCGGGAGGCGAGATCCTACAATGAGCAGTTCTTC.

This clonotype appeared a few times. The chain combines TRBV27 with TRBJ2-7, with 12 nucleotides matching TRBD2. Trimming cost V 7 bases and J 4 bases; bases outside gene matches: 2. The CDR3 is 13 amino acids. Germline V gene sequence: CDR1 MNHEY, CDR2 SMNVEV (reference sequence). CDR3: CASKGLAGYEQYF. The CDR3 nucleotides read TGTGCCAGCAAGGGACTAGCGGGTTACGAGCAGTACTTC.

V gene TRBV6-1 combines with J gene TRBJ2-2; 7 nucleotides agree with TRBD2. Germline lookup yields CDR1 MNHNS and CDR2 SASEGT. J lost 4 bases, V lost 7 bases, and 9 bases had no gene match. This CDR3 comprises 15 residues. DNA of the CDR3: TGTGCCAGCAACGAGGTCGGGGGGACCACCGGGGAGCTGTTTTTT. Protein product: CASNEVGGTTGELFF.

The chain recombines TRBV4-3 with TRBJ2-7; D not resolved. V was shortened by 0 bases and J by 6 bases, with 12 bases between the two germline ends. Germline-derived CDR1 and CDR2 are LGHNA and YSLEER. This CDR3 region has 14 residues. The CDR3 DNA reads as TGCGCCAGCAGCCAAGACCTAGGTACTCGCGAGCAGTACTTC. Protein sequence: CASSQDLGTREQYF.

This clonotype was counted a few times. The chain uses TRBV10-3 and TRBJ2-2; 8 bases line up with TRBD1. Trimming removed 6 bases from V and 7 bases from J; junction bases left unmatched: 10. CDR1 is ENHRY and CDR2 is SYGVKD in the germline V gene. The CDR3 is 15 residues long. The CDR3 bases are TGTGCCATCAGGGCCGGGACAGGAGGCGGCGGGGAGCTGTTTTTT. This translates into CAIRAGTGGGGELFF.

A few counts support this clonotype. The rearrangement joins TRBV7-6 to TRBJ2-2; 9 bases line up with TRBD1. Germline CDR1 and CDR2: SGHVS and FNYEAQ. Unmatched junction bases numbered 9, after V lost 5 bases and J lost 5 bases. This CDR3 has 16 residues. The CDR3 sequence is CASSPPTTGGTGELFF. The CDR3 DNA sequence: TGTGCCAGCAGCCCCCCGACGACAGGGGGGACCGGGGAGCTGTTTTTT. The full variable domain, its missing parts supplied by reference TRBV7-6 and TRBJ2-2, is GAGVSQSPRYKVTKRGQDVALRCDPISGHVSLYWYRQALGQGPEFLTYFNYEAQQDKSGLPNDRFSAERPEGSISTLTIQRTEQRDSAMYRCASSPPTTGGTGELFFGEGSRLTVL.

The chain couples TRBV20-1 to TRBJ2-1; no reliable D call. The CDR3 totals 13 residues. Germline V gene sequence: CDR1 DFQATT, CDR2 SNEGSKA (reference sequence). V was clipped by 3 bases and J by 8 bases, with 14 bases between them. The CDR3 sequence: CSASPLVVHEQFF. The CDR3 region has the DNA TGCAGTGCTAGCCCCCTAGTGGTCCATGAGCAGTTCTTC.

This chain uses TRBV29-1 with TRBJ2-7; TRBD1 or TRBD2 may be the D gene (5 bases each). This CDR3 region has 13 residues. The V and J ends lost 5 bases and 3 bases respectively, with 14 bases between them. CDR1 and CDR2 (germline): SQVTM, ANQGSEA. Here the CDR3 reads CSVSQGEGYEQYF. CDR3 sequence (DNA): TGCAGCGTTTCTCAGGGAGAAGGCTACGAGCAGTACTTC.

The chain joins TRBV7-2 to TRBJ2-7, with D uncertain. The CDR3 loop spans 13 amino acids. CDR1 and CDR2 from the germline V gene are SGHTA and FQGNSA. Trimming cost V 5 bases and J 4 bases, with 12 bases left between them. CDR3 residues: CASSVRASYEQYF. The CDR3 DNA reads as TGTGCCAGCAGCGTACGGGCCTCATACGAGCAGTACTTC.

A few counts support this clonotype. The chain carries TRBV12-3 or TRBV12-4 and TRBJ1-6, with a possible D match to TRBD1 (6 bases). Between the trimmed V and J ends, which lost 2 bases and 10 bases, there was a span of 12 bases. The CDR3 length is 14 residues. In DNA form, the CDR3 reads TGTGCCAGCAGTTTATACAGGGTGGAGTCACCCCTCCACTTT. Translated, it gives CASSLYRVESPLHF.

The sample holds a few counts of this clonotype. V gene TRBV20-1 combines with J gene TRBJ2-7; D gene uncertain. This CDR3 is 14 amino acids long. Germline assignment: CDR1 DFQATT and CDR2 SNEGSKA (reference sequence). Trimming cost V 2 bases and J 2 bases, with 13 bases left between them. The CDR3 protein is CSARSAEAPYEQYF. CDR3 in DNA: TGCAGTGCTAGATCCGCAGAGGCCCCCTACGAGCAGTACTTC.

The chain links TRBV20-1 to TRBJ1-2; possibly TRBD1 for D (6 bases). Germline CDR1 reads DFQATT; CDR2 reads SNEGSKA (reference sequence). CDR3 length: 12 residues. Trimming removed 5 bases at V and 4 bases at J, with 11 bases between. CDR3 protein: CSAPGTTYGYTF. CDR3 bases: TGCAGTGCTCCCGGGACAACCTATGGCTACACCTTC.

The chain couples TRBV5-1 to TRBJ2-2, with TRBD1 matching over 9 bases. CDR3 length equals 15 residues. The J segment lost 6 bases and the V segment lost 2 bases, leaving 5 bases of the junction unmatched. Germline assignment: CDR1 SGHRS and CDR2 YFSETQ. CDR3 in amino acids: CASSFQGQGSGELFF. CDR3 coding DNA: TGCGCCAGCAGCTTCCAGGGACAGGGATCCGGGGAGCTGTTTTTT. Full variable domain (missing parts from reference TRBV5-1 and TRBJ2-2): KAGVTQTPRYLIKTRGQQVTLSCSPISGHRSVSWYQQTPGQGLQFLFEYFSETQRNKGNFPGRFSGRQFSNSRSEMNVSTLELGDSALYLCASSFQGQGSGELFFGEGSRLTVL.

The J gene is TRBJ2-6, the V gene TRBV15; D possibly matches TRBD1 or TRBD2 (5 bases each). The germline V gene encodes CDR1 LNHNV and CDR2 YYDKDF (reference sequence). This CDR3 spans 20 amino acids. The V end lost 2 bases, the J end lost 0 bases, and 20 bases lay between the germline ends. Here the CDR3 DNA reads TGTGCCACCAGCAGAAGACCGGGACGGGTAACCGTCTCTGGGGCCAACGTCCTGACTTTC. As protein: CATSRRPGRVTVSGANVLTF.

This clonotype has only a few counts. The V gene is TRBV7-2, the J gene TRBJ1-2; 10 bases match TRBD1. The germline V gene encodes CDR1 SGHTA and CDR2 FQGNSA. CDR3 size: 15 residues. The ends lost 1 base at V and 8 bases at J; junction bases unmatched: 7. The CDR3 DNA sequence: TGTGCCAGCAGCTTAGACGGGACAGGGGCTGTAGGCTACACCTTC. This gives the protein CASSLDGTGAVGYTF. The whole variable domain, remainder taken from reference TRBV7-2 and TRBJ1-2, is GAGVSQSPSNKVTEKGKDVELRCDPISGHTALYWYRQSLGQGLEFLIYFQGNSAPDKSGLPSDRFSAERTGGSVSTLTIQRTQQEDSAVYLCASSLDGTGAVGYTFGSGTRLTVV.

This rearrangement joins TRBV25-1 to TRBJ2-3, with D maybe TRBD1 (7 bases). Germline-derived CDR1 and CDR2 are MGHDK and SYGVNS. CDR3 size: 17 residues. The germline V and J ends were trimmed by 1 base and 4 bases, with 18 bases remaining between them. CDR3 residues: CASSEFGGKGGADTQYF. The DNA for the CDR3 is TGTGCCAGCAGTGAATTTGGGGGGAAAGGGGGCGCAGATACGCAGTATTTT. Complete variable domain (other parts from reference TRBV25-1 and TRBJ2-3): EADIYQTPRYLVIGTGKKITLECSQTMGHDKMYWYQQDPGMELHLIHYSYGVNSTEKGDLSSESTVSRIRTEHFPLTLESARPSHTSQYLCASSEFGGKGGADTQYFGPGTRLTVL.

V is TRBV7-2 and J is TRBJ2-5; 7 nucleotides match TRBD2. The junction had 8 bases not matched to a gene; V was cut back by 7 bases and J by 0 bases. This CDR3 comprises 15 residues. Germline V gives CDR1 SGHTA, CDR2 FQGNSA. CDR3 protein: CASTSSGGNQETQYF. The DNA of the CDR3 is TGTGCCAGCACCTCTAGCGGAGGTAACCAAGAGACCCAGTACTTC. Combining the CDR3 with reference TRBV7-2 and TRBJ2-5 gives the whole variable domain GAGVSQSPSNKVTEKGKDVELRCDPISGHTALYWYRQSLGQGLEFLIYFQGNSAPDKSGLPSDRFSAERTGGSVSTLTIQRTQQEDSAVYLCASTSSGGNQETQYFGPGTRLLVL.